What follows are 22 T cell receptor beta chains derived from one specimen sequenced in a study of cytomegalovirus exposure and HLA in healthy donors. PCR employed 60 Vbeta and 13 Jbeta primers. Sequencing was performed with immunoSEQ multiplex PCR; in TCRdb, only in-frame clones are kept and a portion is missing. The table shows approximately 110,000 clones, with over 60% occurring only once. The sample taken for sequencing was PBMCs. These receptors were taken from a female donor in good health and CMV-seropositive.

The chain recombines TRBV7-3 with TRBJ2-2; D possibly corresponds to TRBD1 (6 bases). Germline CDR1 is SGHTA and CDR2 is FQGTGA. The CDR3 has 14 amino acids. V lost 4 bases to trimming and J lost 3 bases, with 9 bases between them. CDR3 nucleotides: TGTGCCAGCAGCTCACGGACAGACACCGGGGAGCTGTTTTTT. Translated, it gives CASSSRTDTGELFF.

Turning to this clone: At one end, the junction sequence differs from germline, possibly due to a read error. This chain connects TRBV7-8 to TRBJ1-1; 10 positions agree with TRBD1. Germline CDR1 SGHVS, CDR2 FQNEAQ. This CDR3 is 13 amino acids long. Here the CDR3 reads CASTLGQGGEAFF. CDR3 coding DNA: TGTGCCAGCACCTTAGGACAGGGGGGTGAAGCTTTCTTT.

The rearrangement joins TRBV11-2 to TRBJ1-1, with 9 bases matching TRBD1. The V and J ends lost 3 bases and 4 bases, in that order; junction bases with no gene match: 6. CDR1 is SGHAT and CDR2 is FQNNGV in the germline V gene. This CDR3 is built from 15 residues. The CDR3 sequence is CASSFSGQGSTEAFF. The CDR3 nucleotides read TGTGCCAGCAGCTTTTCGGGACAGGGATCCACTGAAGCTTTCTTT. The whole variable domain, filled in from reference TRBV11-2 and TRBJ1-1, reads EAGVAQSPRYKIIEKRQSVAFWCNPISGHATLYWYQQILGQGPKLLIQFQNNGVVDDSQLPKDRFSAERLKGVDSTLKIQPAKLEDSAVYLCASSFSGQGSTEAFFGQGTRLTVV.

The sample holds a few counts of this clone. V and J are TRBV19 and TRBJ1-2; possibly TRBD1 for D (5 bases). This CDR3 has 15 amino acids. Per germline, CDR1 LNHDA and CDR2 SQIVND (reference sequence). V shed 10 bases and J shed 4 bases, with 22 bases lying between them. The CDR3 DNA follows: TGTGCCACCAGGCAGGGATATTCGTATATCTATGGCTACACCTTC. The encoded protein is CATRQGYSYIYGYTF. Together with reference TRBV19 and TRBJ1-2, the CDR3 gives the full variable domain: DGGITQSPKYLFRKEGQNVTLSCEQNLNHDAMYWYRQDPGQGLRLIYYSQIVNDFQKGDIAEGYSVSREKKESFPLTVTSAQKNPTAFYLCATRQGYSYIYGYTFGSGTRLTVV.

The chain has TRBV5-6 and TRBJ2-7; the match to TRBD2 covers 8 bases. Germline V gene sequence: CDR1 SGHDT, CDR2 YYEEEE. The CDR3 is made up of 12 amino acids. Trimming took 5 bases from V and 6 from J; bases not matched to a gene: 4. The CDR3 is CASSWGLGEQYF. CDR3 in DNA: TGTGCCAGCAGTTGGGGACTAGGCGAGCAGTACTTC.

J is TRBJ2-7 and V is TRBV12-5, with D possibly being TRBD1 (6 bases). The ends were cut back, 10 bases at V and 2 bases at J, with 15 bases in the middle. This CDR3 region has 13 residues. From germline, CDR1 is LGHNT and CDR2 FRNRAP. The DNA of the CDR3 is TGTGCTACGACGCCCGGGACAACCTACGAGCAGTACTTC. This translates into CATTPGTTYEQYF.

The rearrangement joins TRBV18 to TRBJ1-3; a possible D gene is TRBD1 (5 bases). In germline, CDR1 is KGHSH, CDR2 LQKENI. This CDR3 comprises 14 residues. Trimming cost V 7 bases and J 8 bases, with 18 bases left between them. CDR3 in amino acids: CASFTTATVYTIYF. DNA of the CDR3: TGTGCCAGCTTCACCACCGCGACAGTCTACACCATATATTTT.

The chain uses TRBV5-1 and TRBJ2-7; 12 nucleotides agree with TRBD2. V shed 0 bases, J shed 5 bases, and the junction held 6 bases outside the gene matches. The germline CDR1 and CDR2 sequences are SGHRS and YFSETQ. The CDR3 runs to 16 residues. CDR3 sequence: CASSLDGLAGRNEQYF. CDR3 nucleotides: TGCGCCAGCAGCTTGGATGGACTAGCGGGAAGGAACGAGCAGTACTTC. The whole variable domain, remainder taken from reference TRBV5-1 and TRBJ2-7, is KAGVTQTPRYLIKTRGQQVTLSCSPISGHRSVSWYQQTPGQGLQFLFEYFSETQRNKGNFPGRFSGRQFSNSRSEMNVSTLELGDSALYLCASSLDGLAGRNEQYFGPGTRLTVT.

The rearrangement links TRBV7-2 to TRBJ2-2, with TRBD2 matching 9 bases. Germline V gene data show CDR1 as SGHTA and CDR2 as FQGNSA. This CDR3 is 17 amino acids long. The V segment lost 5 bases and the J segment 5 bases; nucleotides outside the gene matches: 12. The CDR3 sequence: CASSRQGSGGRTGELFF. Written as DNA, the CDR3 is TGTGCCAGCAGCCGTCAAGGGAGCGGGGGGCGAACCGGGGAGCTGTTTTTT.

The chain uses TRBV28 and TRBJ2-6, with 10 bases lining up with TRBD2. The CDR3 has 15 residues. The junction had 2 bases not matched to a gene; V was cut back by 6 bases and J by 3 bases. Germline loops: CDR1 MDHEN, CDR2 SYDVKM. CDR3 sequence reads: CASRRTSGGANVLTF. CDR3 DNA: TGTGCCAGCAGGCGGACTAGCGGTGGGGCCAACGTCCTGACTTTC.

This chain links TRBV2 with TRBJ1-2; 8 positions match TRBD1. The germline gives CDR1 SNHLY, CDR2 FYNNEI. The V and J ends lost 6 bases and 3 bases, in that order; junction bases with no gene match: 6. This CDR3 has 14 amino acids. This CDR3 reads CASRLGQGYYGYTF. The DNA for the CDR3 is TGTGCCAGCAGGCTAGGACAGGGTTACTATGGCTACACCTTC.

The chain uses TRBV19 and TRBJ2-2; 7 bases match TRBD2. The V and J ends lost 3 bases and 3 bases, in that order; junction bases with no gene match: 7. CDR3 length equals 16 residues. Germline V gives CDR1 LNHDA, CDR2 SQIVND (reference sequence). CDR3 bases: TGTGCCAGTAGTATCCCCGCGGGAGCCGACACCGGGGAGCTGTTTTTT. Protein: CASSIPAGADTGELFF.

The chain combines TRBV7-2 with TRBJ2-1; D not resolved. Germline CDR1 and CDR2: SGHTA and FQGNSA. V lost 1 base and J 7 bases, leaving 14 bases between the germline ends. The length of the CDR3 is 15 residues. The CDR3 sequence: CASSLEFRRMNEQFF. In nucleotides, the CDR3 is TGTGCCAGCAGCTTAGAGTTTCGGCGGATGAATGAGCAGTTCTTC.

V usage is TRBV27 and J usage is TRBJ2-2, with 8 bases that match TRBD1. The CDR3 is made up of 15 amino acids. V shed 3 bases, J shed 3 bases, and the junction held 3 bases outside the gene matches. Germline V gene sequence: CDR1 MNHEY, CDR2 SMNVEV (reference sequence). For the CDR3, the DNA is TGTGCCAGCAGTTTCCGACAGGGGTACACCGGGGAGCTGTTTTTT. Translation: CASSFRQGYTGELFF.

With regard to this clone: The same CDR3 arises from other DNA sequences in this sample as well. The V and J genes are TRBV7-9 and TRBJ1-5; TRBD1 aligns across 10 bases. The CDR3 runs to 16 residues. Per the germline V gene, CDR1 is SEHNR and CDR2 is FQNEAQ (reference sequence). The J segment lost 6 bases and the V segment lost 1 base, leaving 6 bases of the junction unmatched. In nucleotides, the CDR3 is TGTGCCAGCAGCTTAGGGGTGGGACAGGGGCTTCAGCCCCAGCATTTT. This codes for CASSLGVGQGLQPQHF.

The chain combines TRBV7-3 with TRBJ2-3; 9 nucleotides line up with TRBD1. The CDR3 runs 16 residues. Germline-derived CDR1 and CDR2 are SGHTA and FQGTGA. J was trimmed by 3 bases and V by 1 base; bases with no gene match: 5. As DNA, the CDR3 is TGTGCCAGCAGCTTAAAAGGACAGGGGAATACAGATACGCAGTATTTT. The encoded protein is CASSLKGQGNTDTQYF.

The genes are TRBV11-1 and TRBJ2-7; no firm D call. Per the germline V gene, CDR1 is SGHAT and CDR2 is FQDESV (reference sequence). The CDR3 has 13 residues. V was pared by 0 bases and J by 5 bases, with 8 bases between. CDR3 protein: CASSLAVQDEQYF. CDR3 DNA: TGTGCCAGCAGCTTAGCCGTTCAGGACGAGCAGTACTTC.

The chain employs TRBV18 and TRBJ2-7; D may be TRBD2 (6 bases). CDR1 and CDR2 (germline): KGHSH, LQKENI. This CDR3 has 13 amino acids. V dropped 3 bases and J dropped 6 bases, with 12 bases sitting between them. The CDR3 here is CASSPGAGGEQYF. The CDR3 nucleotides read TGTGCCAGCTCACCGGGAGCGGGCGGCGAGCAGTACTTC.

The V call is TRBV6-1, the J call TRBJ2-5; 8 bases are a match to TRBD1. Germline CDR1 is MNHNS and CDR2 is SASEGT. After removal of 6 bases from V and 5 bases from J, the junction contained 8 bases not matched to a gene. The CDR3 length is 14 residues. In DNA, the CDR3 is TGTGCCAGCAGGACAGGGGAAATAAGGGAGACCCAGTACTTC. It encodes CASRTGEIRETQYF.

The rearrangement joins TRBV6-5 to TRBJ2-1; no clear D gene. With 2 bases removed from V and 11 bases from J, the gap between germline ends came to 13 bases. The CDR3 is 13 amino acids. Germline V CDR1 and CDR2: MNHEY, SVGAGI. The chain's CDR3 is CASSYLQVGKQFF. CDR3 sequence (DNA): TGTGCCAGCAGTTACCTCCAGGTCGGTAAGCAGTTCTTC.

In this sample, this clone turned up once. V gene TRBV6-1 combines with J gene TRBJ1-1, with no clear D. In germline, CDR1 is MNHNS, CDR2 SASEGT. CDR3 size: 13 residues. Trimming shortened V by 6 bases and J by 0 bases, and 8 bases separated the two germline ends. The CDR3 coding sequence is TGTGCCAGCAGGTTGAGAATGAACACTGAAGCTTTCTTT. This encodes CASRLRMNTEAFF.

The rearrangement joins TRBV10-2 to TRBJ2-1; 10 bases match TRBD2. There are 16 residues in the CDR3. After removal of 1 base from V and 3 bases from J, the junction contained 3 bases not matched to a gene. The germline CDR1 and CDR2 sequences are WSHSY and SAAADI. The CDR3 here is CASSEWASGGYNEQFF. CDR3 nucleotide sequence: TGCGCCAGCAGTGAGTGGGCTAGCGGGGGCTACAATGAGCAGTTCTTC.